The subject of this entry is one TCR beta chain. Its antigen is unidentified. The entry originates in a study of cytomegalovirus exposure and HLA in healthy donors. Donors had nominal health at sampling but likely had unrecorded immune exposures. PCR employed 60 Vbeta and 13 Jbeta primers. Sequenced by immunoSEQ multiplex PCR; TCRdb stores in-frame clones only, minus some. The sample contains 85,000 to 100,000 clones, 69% of which appear only once. Study-wide points: A link between a missense DCLRE1C variant and TCR beta V- and J-gene trimming emerged from a later analysis. On later analysis, the bulk of CMV-associated TCR beta chains appeared to be HLA-restricted.

This receptor was obtained from a man in his forties or fifties in good health and CMV-seronegative. Input material: PBMCs.

The CDR3 loop reads CASSVDVTGSSYNEQFF. CDR3 bases: TGTGCCAGCAGCGTAGATGTTACCGGTAGCTCCTACAATGAGCAGTTCTTC. The V gene is TRBV9, the J gene TRBJ2-1; D is unresolved. V shed 0 bases and J shed 0 bases, with 13 bases lying between them. From germline, CDR1 is SGDLS and CDR2 YYNGEE. The CDR3 spans 17 residues.